The 12 T cell receptor beta chains below all came from one sample that was sequenced in a study of response to subunit inactivated influenza vaccine. TCRdb independently ran MiXCR on the RT-PCR reads; one entry per CDR3 protein. The sample shows almost 600,000 distinct CDR3 sequences, 13% to 15% of them seen only once. The source material was PBMCs from blood, sampled 12 days after vaccination. These receptors were taken from a man aged 45-65 years who received an inactivated influenza vaccine.

The CDR3 region has the DNA TGCAGTGCCGTACAACCCGGGACGGAGACCCAGTACTTC. Translated: CSAVQPGTETQYF. The J gene is TRBJ2-5, the V gene TRBV20-1; either TRBD1 or TRBD2 may supply D (5 bases each). The germline gives CDR1 DFQATT, CDR2 SNEGSKA (reference sequence). Trimming cost V 6 bases and J 5 bases, with 16 bases left between them. The CDR3 is made up of 13 amino acids.

In this sample, this clonotype turned up a few times. The genes are TRBV5-1 and TRBJ1-1, with a possible D match to TRBD1 (5 bases). Germline CDR1 reads SGHRS; CDR2 reads YFSETQ. This CDR3 contains 12 residues. V lost 5 bases and J 1 base, leaving 6 bases between the germline ends. The CDR3 is CASRTENTEAFF. In DNA, the CDR3 is TGCGCCAGCAGGACAGAGAACACTGAAGCTTTCTTT.

This chain joins TRBV12-3 or TRBV12-4 and TRBJ2-1; 10 bases agree with TRBD2. CDR3 length: 16 residues. The V and J ends lost 6 bases and 2 bases, in that order; junction bases with no gene match: 7. This chain's CDR3 is CASRPSGGAPYNEQFF. The CDR3, as DNA: TGTGCCAGCAGGCCAAGCGGGGGGGCCCCCTACAATGAGCAGTTCTTC.

This clonotype was seen ten or more times. V is TRBV5-1 and J is TRBJ2-7, with TRBD2 matching 9 bases. Germline V CDR1 and CDR2: SGHRS, YFSETQ. This CDR3 region has 14 residues. Trimming removed 2 bases from V and 9 bases from J; junction bases left unmatched: 9. CDR3 loop: CASSFQDPSGVQYF. As DNA, the CDR3 is TGCGCCAGCAGCTTCCAGGACCCTAGCGGGGTGCAGTACTTC.

This clonotype was seen more than once but under ten times. V usage is TRBV15 and J usage is TRBJ2-5; D gene ambiguous. The V gene lost 0 bases and the J gene lost 5 bases, with 10 bases spanning the gap. CDR1 and CDR2 from the germline V gene are LNHNV and YYDKDF (reference sequence). The CDR3 has 14 residues. The CDR3 region is CATSRETEGETQYF. The CDR3 DNA is TGTGCCACCAGCAGAGAAACCGAAGGCGAGACCCAGTACTTC.

The chain carries TRBV14 and TRBJ2-2; TRBD2 agrees at 9 bases. J gave up 0 bases and V 4 bases, and 6 bases lay outside the gene matches. This CDR3 is 17 amino acids long. Germline-derived CDR1 and CDR2 are SGHDN and FVKESK. The CDR3 loop reads CASSLLSSGANTGELFF. In DNA form, the CDR3 reads TGTGCCAGCAGCCTGCTTTCTAGCGGGGCGAACACCGGGGAGCTGTTTTTT. Full variable domain (remainder filled in from reference TRBV14 and TRBJ2-2): EAGVTQFPSHSVIEKGQTVTLRCDPISGHDNLYWYRRVMGKEIKFLLHFVKESKQDESGMPNNRFLAERTGGTYSTLKVQPAELEDSGVYFCASSLLSSGANTGELFFGEGSRLTVL.

The chain is built from TRBV14 and TRBJ2-1; D is perhaps TRBD2 (6 bases). CDR3 size: 15 residues. Looked up from germline, CDR1 is SGHDN and CDR2 is FVKESK. V was shortened by 4 bases and J by 3 bases, with 13 bases between the two germline ends. The CDR3: CASSPGSSYYNEQFF. The CDR3 DNA reads as TGTGCCAGCAGCCCCGGGAGTAGTTACTACAATGAGCAGTTCTTC.

The gene calls are TRBV5-1 and TRBJ2-6; TRBD1 aligns across 7 bases. From germline, CDR1 is SGHRS and CDR2 YFSETQ. Trimming cost V 3 bases and J 4 bases; bases outside gene matches: 7. This CDR3 contains 16 residues. The CDR3 loop reads CASSSGTVTGANVLTF. CDR3 nucleotide sequence: TGCGCCAGCAGCTCCGGGACAGTTACCGGGGCCAACGTCCTGACTTTC.

This chain joins TRBV7-2 and TRBJ1-2, with 9 bases that match TRBD1. CDR3 length: 14 residues. After removal of 6 bases from V and 3 bases from J, the junction contained 5 bases not matched to a gene. The germline CDR1 and CDR2 sequences are SGHTA and FQGNSA. The CDR3 sequence: CASSRRTGDYGYTF. The CDR3 DNA sequence: TGTGCCAGCAGTCGACGGACAGGGGACTATGGCTACACCTTC.

CDR3 amino acids: CAWSSVGDTIYF. The CDR3 coding sequence is TGTGCCTGGTCGTCAGTTGGGGACACCATATATTTT. J is TRBJ1-3 and V is TRBV30; D unclear. The CDR3 totals 12 residues. V lost 5 bases to trimming and J lost 8 bases, with 13 bases between them. Germline CDR1 GTSNPN, CDR2 SVGIG (reference sequence).

J is TRBJ1-2 and V is TRBV4-1; D is uncertain. The V and J ends lost 9 bases and 6 bases respectively, with 14 bases between them. In germline, CDR1 is MGHRA, CDR2 YSYEKL. CDR3 length equals 12 residues. CDR3 DNA sequence: TGCGCCAGTCACGACGGGAGAGATGGCTACACCTTC. Protein product: CASHDGRDGYTF.

This chain links TRBV21-1 with TRBJ2-3; the tabulated D call, TRBD2, remains unverified against the DNA. TRBV21-1 is recorded as a pseudogene. CDR3 length: 19 amino acids. CDR3 DNA: TGTGCCAGCAGCAAACCCCCACCGGGACTAGCGGGGGGCGCAGATACGCAGTATTTT. This sequence encodes CASSKPPPGLAGGADTQYF.